This T cell receptor beta chain derives from a study of cytotoxic CD8 clonotypes in ibrutinib-treated CLL. Germline V lookup: CDR1 SGDLS, CDR2 YYNGEE. The trim removed 3 bases at V and 4 bases at J, leaving 4 bases unmatched. The length of the CDR3 is 13 residues. This clone has a handful of counts. This table comes from immunoSEQ multiplex PCR, and its TCRdb copy is limited to in-frame clones, with some not included. Seen here are under 200,000 clones, about 80% observed once, and the top ten hold 4.6%. This sequence originates from a human donor with chronic lymphocytic leukemia. The source material was PBMCs, sampled after 24 months of ibrutinib treatment. This chain links TRBV9 with TRBJ2-7; 7 nucleotides agree with TRBD1. CDR3: CASSEGTVYEQYF. Written as DNA, the CDR3 is TGTGCCAGCAGCGAGGGGACAGTTTACGAGCAGTACTTC.